This section outlines one T cell receptor (beta chain) sequence together with its context. The target of this receptor is not known. No per-base quality is available; no much larger clone lies one base away. The label giving this sample's time point can be read as: baseline before first vaccination. The vaccinee samples were drawn from two UK trials, COV001 and COV002, one of which was a single-blind randomized controlled phase 2/3 trial testing AZD1222 (ChAdOx1 nCoV-19) in healthy adults. Trial participant PBMC samples were collected at day 0 and day 28 after the second dose for TCRbeta chain sequencing. These data are taken from a study of T cell responses to AZD1222 COVID-19 vaccine (dated by TCRdb to about 2021). As for the study more broadly: AZD1222 recipients with second doses at about 4 weeks or about 12 weeks were pooled, because spike-specific TCR depth and breadth did not differ between schedules. TCR sequencing was performed for 230 to 250 trial participants, of whom roughly 200 were given two doses of AZD1222 and approximately 25 were given two doses of MenACWY control vaccine. Enrollment into the trials was organized by age into subgroups of 18-55, 56-69 and 70-plus years, and those subgroups contained approximately 160, 26 and 62 TCR-sequenced participants, respectively. Study-wide conclusions, independent of this receptor: CD4 TCRs associated with the vaccine covered the entire spike protein, and the dominant responses were in regions 160-218 and 743-854. No day 14 peak-response samples were available, so repertoires were characterized only after the peak T cell response. Conclusions about previously exposed vaccinees are limited because only a handful of AZD1222 recipients were SARS-CoV-2 seropositive at baseline. Participants were mostly white British and included more females than males, and it was suggested by the authors that clonal diversity may have been underestimated. Epitopes outside the regions mutated in the B.1.351 and B.1.1.7 variants were reportedly recognized by nearly half of the unique spike-specific TCRs. A significant rise in spike-specific TCR breadth and depth was observed after two AZD1222 doses relative to day 0 and relative to MenACWY recipients. In the small 56-69-year group, the increase in depth fell short of significance, most likely because of low power.

The CDR3 regions of human TCRbeta chains were analyzed by immunosequencing. The study's processing was this. TCRs in the repertoires were matched against a reference library of SARS-CoV-2-specific TCRs that had been generated with the MIRA antigen-specificity platform. Breadth was defined as the fraction of unique TCRs that were SARS-CoV-2-associated, and depth was defined as the fraction of total T cells that were SARS-CoV-2-associated. Each spike-specific TCR was assigned to its reactive spike region and to a CD4 or CD8 class using the MIRA data. Log10-transformed breadth and depth values were compared by one-way ANOVA with Sidak's multiple comparisons tests. Here the immuneACCESS table is served through TCRdb, limited to in-frame sequences with V and J called. Missing clones are a known gap in these copies; in checked studies unresolved V genes cover under half, and the rest lacks a known reason. V and J calls and clone size are copied from that table; D and trimming were computed from the DNA. This sample lists 90,000 to 150,000 clones; roughly nine tenths were detected once. 4% to 5% of the sample lies in the top ten.

The germline ends are 6 bases apart after V is trimmed by 1 base and J by 3 bases. The CDR3, from cysteine to phenylalanine, totals 13 residues. Just the 39-base CDR3 DNA is kept, in frame starting at base 1. CDR1 and CDR2 are read off the germline V gene as SGHDN and FVKESK. The source is an adult in good health. The source material was peripheral blood, sampled on day 0 of AZD1222 vaccination. The chain links TRBV14 with TRBJ1-1; no D gene call is confident. CDR3 sequence: CASSQAGYTEAFF. The base sequence is TGTGCCAGCAGCCAAGCCGGGTACACTGAAGCTTTCTTT. Supplemented by the reference TRBV14 and TRBJ1-1 proteins around the CDR3, the complete variable domain is EAGVTQFPSHSVIEKGQTVTLRCDPISGHDNLYWYRRVMGKEIKFLLHFVKESKQDESGMPNNRFLAERTGGTYSTLKVQPAELEDSGVYFCASSQAGYTEAFFGQGTRLTVV.